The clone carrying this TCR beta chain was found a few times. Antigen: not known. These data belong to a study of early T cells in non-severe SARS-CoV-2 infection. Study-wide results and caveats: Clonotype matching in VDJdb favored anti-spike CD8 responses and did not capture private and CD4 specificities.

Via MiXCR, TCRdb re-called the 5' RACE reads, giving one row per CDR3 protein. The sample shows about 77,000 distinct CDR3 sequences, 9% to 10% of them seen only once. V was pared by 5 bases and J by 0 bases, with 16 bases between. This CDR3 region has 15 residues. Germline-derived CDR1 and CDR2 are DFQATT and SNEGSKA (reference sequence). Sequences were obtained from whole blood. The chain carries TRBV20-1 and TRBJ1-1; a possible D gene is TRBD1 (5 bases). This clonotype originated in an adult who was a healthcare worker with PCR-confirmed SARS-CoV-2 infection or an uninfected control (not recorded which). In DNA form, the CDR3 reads TGCAGTGCTTCGACAGTGAGCAAGATGAACACTGAAGCTTTCTTT. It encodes CSASTVSKMNTEAFF.